Below, 2 T cell receptor beta chains from the same sample are listed, as sequenced in a study of blood T cell repertoires in COVID-19. Assay: immunoSEQ multiplex PCR; the TCRdb copy retains only in-frame clones and omits some. The data show under 350,000 clones, more than 90% seen once. Sample: PBMCs or T cells enriched from blood (not recorded which). These receptors were obtained from a man in his 60s who had recovered from COVID-19.

CDR3 in amino acids: CASLPVTWGYTF. CDR3 nucleotides: TGTGCCAGCCTTCCGGTAACTTGGGGCTACACCTTC. V and J are TRBV7-2 and TRBJ1-2; D uncertain. Trimming left V 8 bases short and J 8 bases short, with 15 bases between. From germline, CDR1 is SGHTA and CDR2 FQGNSA. The CDR3 length is 12 residues.

The chain joins TRBV18 to TRBJ1-5; perhaps TRBD1 as D (5 bases). V lost 1 base and J 1 base, leaving 14 bases between the germline ends. Germline loops: CDR1 KGHSH, CDR2 LQKENI. The CDR3 is 17 residues long. The CDR3 reads CASSPRGAAGSNQPQHF. The CDR3 nucleotides are TGTGCCAGCTCACCACGGGGTGCGGCAGGGAGCAATCAGCCCCAGCATTTT.